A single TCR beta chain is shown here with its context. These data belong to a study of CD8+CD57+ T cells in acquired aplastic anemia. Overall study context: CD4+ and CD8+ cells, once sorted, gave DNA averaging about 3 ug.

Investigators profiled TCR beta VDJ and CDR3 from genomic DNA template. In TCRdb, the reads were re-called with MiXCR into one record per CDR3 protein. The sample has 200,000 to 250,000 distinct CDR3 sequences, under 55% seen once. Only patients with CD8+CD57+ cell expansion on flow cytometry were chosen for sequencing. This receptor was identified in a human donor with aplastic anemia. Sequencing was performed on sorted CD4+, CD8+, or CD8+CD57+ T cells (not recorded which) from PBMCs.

Here the CDR3 DNA reads TGCAGTGCTAGAGATCCTGGGGGAAACTATGGCTACACCTTC. It translates to CSARDPGGNYGYTF. The chain employs TRBV20-1 and TRBJ1-2; a weak D match, TRBD1 (5 bases). CDR3 length equals 14 residues. V was shortened by 0 bases and J by 2 bases, with 10 bases between the two germline ends. The V gene's germline CDR1 is DFQATT and CDR2 SNEGSKA (reference sequence).